This is a list of T cell receptor beta chains from one sample in a study of T cells expressing NK-cell markers. TCRdb reprocessed the 5' RACE reads, keeping one entry per CDR3 protein, no DNA. This sample contains over 250,000 distinct CDR3 sequences. Input material: blood T cells: a sorted CD56 or NKG2C T cell subset, CD4+ or CD8+ T cells, or bulk PBMC T cells (not recorded which). Every receptor here comes from a woman aged 18 to 75 in good health. Both conserved end residues are part of each CDR3.

V	J	CDR3
TRBV3-1	TRBJ2-7	CASSQLGLAASYEQYF
TRBV4-1	TRBJ2-1	CASSQLGLAPNNEQFF
TRBV12-3/TRBV12-4	TRBJ1-5	CASSPTEGLNQPQHF
TRBV20-1	TRBJ2-5	CSARESTWGLKTQYF
TRBV5-1	TRBJ2-1	CASSLVAGVVNEQFF
TRBV5-4	TRBJ2-1	CASSLAGTRGSYNEQFF
TRBV7-6	TRBJ1-6	CASSSDPSYNSPLHF
TRBV6-2/TRBV6-3	TRBJ1-1	CASSYYGGAFF
TRBV7-9	TRBJ2-2	CASRGGPNTGELFF
TRBV6-2/TRBV6-3	TRBJ2-7	CASNSPTSGDYEQYF
TRBV11-2	TRBJ2-3	CASSKGPGLAGEGSDTQYF
TRBV5-5	TRBJ2-1	CASSLAGQGANEQFF
TRBV7-9	TRBJ2-5	CASSLDSAETQYF
TRBV7-8	TRBJ1-5	CASTSNLGVNQPQHF
TRBV5-1	TRBJ2-3	CASSLALTRDTQYF
TRBV6-5	TRBJ2-3	CASSSSLGADTQYF
TRBV12-3/TRBV12-4	TRBJ2-6	CASSLSGGAGANVLTF
TRBV12-3/TRBV12-4	TRBJ1-1	CASVTLLLSMNTEAFF
TRBV29-1	TRBJ1-1	CSGGQGPYTEAFF
TRBV9	TRBJ1-4	CASSQGTTTNEKLFF
TRBV5-8	TRBJ2-3	CASSLGTSLQTDTQYF
TRBV29-1	TRBJ1-2	CSVGQSDGYTF
TRBV5-1	TRBJ2-5	CASSFASGQETQYF
TRBV6-2/TRBV6-3	TRBJ2-5	CASRIRLVTETQYF
TRBV18	TRBJ2-7	CASSPPIAESSYEQYF
TRBV7-2	TRBJ1-2	CASSRNALSEGYTF
TRBV7-9	TRBJ2-3	CASSPRWGGALIDTQYF
TRBV7-9	TRBJ2-5	CASRSPGAQETQYF
TRBV25-1	TRBJ2-5	CASAITGAGGTQYF
TRBV20-1	TRBJ2-5	CSANRVLGETQYF
TRBV27	TRBJ2-3	CASSRTVGADTQYF